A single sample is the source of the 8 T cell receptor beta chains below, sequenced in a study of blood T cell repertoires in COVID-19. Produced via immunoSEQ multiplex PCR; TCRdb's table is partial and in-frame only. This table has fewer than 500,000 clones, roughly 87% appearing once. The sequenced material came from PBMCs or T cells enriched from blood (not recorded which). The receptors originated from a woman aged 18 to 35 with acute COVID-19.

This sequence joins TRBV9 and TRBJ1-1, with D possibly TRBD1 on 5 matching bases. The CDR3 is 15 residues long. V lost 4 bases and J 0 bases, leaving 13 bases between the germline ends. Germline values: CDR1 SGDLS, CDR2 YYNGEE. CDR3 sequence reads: CASSPSTDMNTEAFF. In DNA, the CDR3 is TGTGCCAGCAGCCCATCGACGGACATGAACACTGAAGCTTTCTTT.

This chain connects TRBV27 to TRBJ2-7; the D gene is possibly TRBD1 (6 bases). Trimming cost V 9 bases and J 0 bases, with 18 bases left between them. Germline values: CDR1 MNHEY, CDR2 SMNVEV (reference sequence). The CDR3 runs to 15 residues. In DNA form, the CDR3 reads TGTGCCAGTGTGGGTCCCGGACAGAACTCCTACGAGCAGTACTTC. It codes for CASVGPGQNSYEQYF.

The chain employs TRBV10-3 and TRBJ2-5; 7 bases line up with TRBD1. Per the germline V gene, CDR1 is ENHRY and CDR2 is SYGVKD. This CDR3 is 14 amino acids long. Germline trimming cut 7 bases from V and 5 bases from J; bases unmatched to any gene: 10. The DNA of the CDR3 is TGTGCCATCAAGGGGGCGACAGGGCTGGAGACCCAGTACTTC. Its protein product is CAIKGATGLETQYF.

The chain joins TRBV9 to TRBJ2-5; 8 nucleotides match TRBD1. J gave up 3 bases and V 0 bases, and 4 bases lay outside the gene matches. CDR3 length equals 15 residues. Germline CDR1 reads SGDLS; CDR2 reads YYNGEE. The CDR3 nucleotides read TGTGCCAGCAGCGTAGATGGGACAGGAGAAGAGACCCAGTACTTC. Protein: CASSVDGTGEETQYF.

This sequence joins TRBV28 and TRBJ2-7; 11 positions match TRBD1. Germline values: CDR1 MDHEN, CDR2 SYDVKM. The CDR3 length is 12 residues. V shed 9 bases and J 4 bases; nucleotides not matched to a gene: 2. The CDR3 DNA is TGTGCCAGTGGGGACAGGGGGTACGAGCAGTACTTC. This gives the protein CASGDRGYEQYF.

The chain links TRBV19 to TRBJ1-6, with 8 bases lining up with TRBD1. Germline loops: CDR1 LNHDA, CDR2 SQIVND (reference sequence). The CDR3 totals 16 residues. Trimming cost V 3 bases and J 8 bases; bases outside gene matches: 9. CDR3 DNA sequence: TGTGCCAGTAGTATGGTCGCCAGGGGGCGAGATTCACCCCTCCACTTT. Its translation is CASSMVARGRDSPLHF. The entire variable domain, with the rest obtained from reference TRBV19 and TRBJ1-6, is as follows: DGGITQSPKYLFRKEGQNVTLSCEQNLNHDAMYWYRQDPGQGLRLIYYSQIVNDFQKGDIAEGYSVSREKKESFPLTVTSAQKNPTAFYLCASSMVARGRDSPLHFGNGTRLTVT.

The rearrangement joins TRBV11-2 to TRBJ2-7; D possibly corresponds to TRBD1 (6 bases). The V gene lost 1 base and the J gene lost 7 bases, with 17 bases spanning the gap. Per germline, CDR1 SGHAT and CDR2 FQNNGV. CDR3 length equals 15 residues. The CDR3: CASSLGWQGRYEQYF. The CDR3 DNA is TGTGCCAGCAGCTTAGGATGGCAGGGGCGCTATGAGCAGTACTTC.

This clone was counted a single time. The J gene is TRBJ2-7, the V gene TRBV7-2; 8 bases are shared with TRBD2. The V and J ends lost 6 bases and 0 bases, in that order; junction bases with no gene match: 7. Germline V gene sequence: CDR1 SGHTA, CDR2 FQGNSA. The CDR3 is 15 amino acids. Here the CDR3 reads CASRLAVAPSYEQYF. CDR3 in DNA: TGTGCCAGCAGACTAGCGGTTGCCCCCTCCTACGAGCAGTACTTC.